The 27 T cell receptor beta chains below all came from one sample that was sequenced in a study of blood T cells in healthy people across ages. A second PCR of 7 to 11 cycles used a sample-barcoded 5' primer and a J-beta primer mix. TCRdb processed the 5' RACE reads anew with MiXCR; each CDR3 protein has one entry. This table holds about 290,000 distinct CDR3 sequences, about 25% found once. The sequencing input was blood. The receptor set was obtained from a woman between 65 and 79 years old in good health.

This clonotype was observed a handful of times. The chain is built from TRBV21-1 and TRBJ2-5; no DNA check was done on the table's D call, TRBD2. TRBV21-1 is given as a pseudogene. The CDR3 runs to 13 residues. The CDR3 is CASSWYREETQYF. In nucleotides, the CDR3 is TGTGCCAGCTCTTGGTATAGGGAGGAGACCCAGTACTTC.

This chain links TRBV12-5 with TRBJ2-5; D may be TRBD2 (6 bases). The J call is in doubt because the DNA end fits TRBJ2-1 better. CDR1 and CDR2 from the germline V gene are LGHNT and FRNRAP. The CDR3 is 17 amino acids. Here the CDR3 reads CASGLVRGAEGYNEQFF. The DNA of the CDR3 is TGTGCTAGTGGTTTGGTACGCGGGGCGGAGGGCTACAATGAGCAGTTCTTC.

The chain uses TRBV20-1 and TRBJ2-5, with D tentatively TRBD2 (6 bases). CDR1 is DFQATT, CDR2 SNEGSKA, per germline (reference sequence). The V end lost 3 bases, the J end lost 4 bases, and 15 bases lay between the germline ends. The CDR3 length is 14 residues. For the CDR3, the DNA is TGCAGTGCTAGCCCAATGGAGGGTACAGAGACCCAGTACTTC. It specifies CSASPMEGTETQYF.

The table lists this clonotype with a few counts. CDR3 loop: CSGAQGDIQYF. CDR3 nucleotides: TGCAGCGGGGCCCAGGGTGACATTCAGTACTTC. This rearrangement joins TRBV29-1 to TRBJ2-4; perhaps TRBD1 as D (5 bases). Germline CDR1 and CDR2: SQVTM and ANQGSEA. CDR3 length: 11 residues. V dropped 7 bases and J dropped 8 bases, with 12 bases sitting between them.

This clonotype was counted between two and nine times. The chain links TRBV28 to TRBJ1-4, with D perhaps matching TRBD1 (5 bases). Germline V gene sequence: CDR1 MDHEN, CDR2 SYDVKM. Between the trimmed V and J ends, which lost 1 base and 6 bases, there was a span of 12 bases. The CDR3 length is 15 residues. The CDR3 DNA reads TGTGCCAGCAGTTTATTCGGGGCTACCCATGAAAAACTGTTTTTT. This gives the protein CASSLFGATHEKLFF.

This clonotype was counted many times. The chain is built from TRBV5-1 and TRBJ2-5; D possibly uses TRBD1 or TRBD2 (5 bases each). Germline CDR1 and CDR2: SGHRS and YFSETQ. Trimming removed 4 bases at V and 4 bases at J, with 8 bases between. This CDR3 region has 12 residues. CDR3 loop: CASSRDGETQYF. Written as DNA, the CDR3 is TGCGCCAGCAGCCGGGACGGAGAGACCCAGTACTTC.

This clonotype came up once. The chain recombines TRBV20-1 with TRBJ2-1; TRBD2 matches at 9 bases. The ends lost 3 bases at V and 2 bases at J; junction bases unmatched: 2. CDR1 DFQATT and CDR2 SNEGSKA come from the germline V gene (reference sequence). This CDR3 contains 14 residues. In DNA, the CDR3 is TGCAGTGCTAGTGGCGGGAGGGCCTACAATGAGCAGTTCTTC. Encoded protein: CSASGGRAYNEQFF.

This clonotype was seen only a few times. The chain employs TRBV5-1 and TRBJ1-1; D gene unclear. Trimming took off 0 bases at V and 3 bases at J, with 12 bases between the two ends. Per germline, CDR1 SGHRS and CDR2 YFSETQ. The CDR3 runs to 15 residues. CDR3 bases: TGCGCCAGCAGCTTGGGCCGGGGATTGGACACTGAAGCTTTCTTT. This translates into CASSLGRGLDTEAFF.

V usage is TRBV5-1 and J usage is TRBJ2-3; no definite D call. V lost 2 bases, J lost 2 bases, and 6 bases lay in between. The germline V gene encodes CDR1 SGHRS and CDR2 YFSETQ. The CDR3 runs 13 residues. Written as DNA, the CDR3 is TGCGCCAGCAGCTTAGACGACACAGATACGCAGTATTTT. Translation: CASSLDDTDTQYF.

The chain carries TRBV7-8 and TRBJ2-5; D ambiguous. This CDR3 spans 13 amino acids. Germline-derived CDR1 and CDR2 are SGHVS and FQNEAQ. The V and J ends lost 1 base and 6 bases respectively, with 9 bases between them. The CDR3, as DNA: TGTGCCAGCAGCTTAGGGCAGCAACAGACCCAGTACTTC. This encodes CASSLGQQQTQYF.

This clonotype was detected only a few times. CDR3 protein: CASSSDERGDEQYF. The CDR3 DNA reads TGTGCCAGCAGCTCCGACGAACGGGGGGACGAGCAGTACTTC. This chain links TRBV5-4 with TRBJ2-5; 7 bases are shared with TRBD2. Matching the DNA end better, TRBJ2-7 makes the J call doubtful. The germline V gene encodes CDR1 SGHNT and CDR2 YYREEE (reference sequence). The CDR3 consists of 14 residues.

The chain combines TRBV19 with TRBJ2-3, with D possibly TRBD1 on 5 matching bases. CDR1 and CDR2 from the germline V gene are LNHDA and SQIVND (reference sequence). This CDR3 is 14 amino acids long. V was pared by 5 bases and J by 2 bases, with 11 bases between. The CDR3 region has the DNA TGTGCCAGTAGTGTATCAGGGTCCACAGATACGCAGTATTTT. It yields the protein CASSVSGSTDTQYF.

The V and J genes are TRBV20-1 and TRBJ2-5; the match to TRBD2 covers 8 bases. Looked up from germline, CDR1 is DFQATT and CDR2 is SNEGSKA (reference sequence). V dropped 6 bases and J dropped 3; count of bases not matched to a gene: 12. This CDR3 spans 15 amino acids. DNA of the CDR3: TGCAGTGCCACACCCGGGACTAGTGGTAAAGAGACCCAGTACTTC. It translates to CSATPGTSGKETQYF.

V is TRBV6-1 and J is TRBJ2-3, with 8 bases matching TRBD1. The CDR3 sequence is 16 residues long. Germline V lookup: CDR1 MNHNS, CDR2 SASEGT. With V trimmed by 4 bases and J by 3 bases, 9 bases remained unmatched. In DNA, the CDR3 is TGTGCCAGCAGTGGGGGGACAGGCTACGGGACAGATACGCAGTATTTT. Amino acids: CASSGGTGYGTDTQYF.

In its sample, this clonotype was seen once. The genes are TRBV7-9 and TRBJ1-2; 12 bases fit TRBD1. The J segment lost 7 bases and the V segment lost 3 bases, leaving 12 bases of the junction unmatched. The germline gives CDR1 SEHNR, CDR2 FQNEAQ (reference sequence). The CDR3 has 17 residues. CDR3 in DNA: TGTGCCAGCAGCTTCCGTCTGGGACAGGGGGCGCAGGGTGGCTACACCTTC. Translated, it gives CASSFRLGQGAQGGYTF.

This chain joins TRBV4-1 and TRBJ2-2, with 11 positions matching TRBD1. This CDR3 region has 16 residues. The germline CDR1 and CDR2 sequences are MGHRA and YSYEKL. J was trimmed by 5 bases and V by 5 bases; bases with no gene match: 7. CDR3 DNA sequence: TGCGCCAGCAGCATTTCCGGGACAGGGGGGACCGGGGAGCTGTTTTTT. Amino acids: CASSISGTGGTGELFF.

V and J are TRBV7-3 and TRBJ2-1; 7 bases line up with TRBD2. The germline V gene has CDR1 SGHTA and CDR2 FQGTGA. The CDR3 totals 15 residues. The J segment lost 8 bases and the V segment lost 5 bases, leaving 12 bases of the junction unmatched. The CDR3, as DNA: TGTGCCAGCAGCCACACGACTAGCTCGCCCCATGAGCAGTTCTTC. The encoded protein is CASSHTTSSPHEQFF.

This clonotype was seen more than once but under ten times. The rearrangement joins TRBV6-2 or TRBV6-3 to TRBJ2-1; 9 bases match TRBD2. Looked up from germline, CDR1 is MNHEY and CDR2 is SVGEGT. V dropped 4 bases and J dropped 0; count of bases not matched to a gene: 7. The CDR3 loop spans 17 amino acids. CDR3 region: CASSSRTSETSYNEQFF. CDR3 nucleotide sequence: TGTGCCAGCAGTTCGAGGACTAGCGAGACCTCCTACAATGAGCAGTTCTTC.

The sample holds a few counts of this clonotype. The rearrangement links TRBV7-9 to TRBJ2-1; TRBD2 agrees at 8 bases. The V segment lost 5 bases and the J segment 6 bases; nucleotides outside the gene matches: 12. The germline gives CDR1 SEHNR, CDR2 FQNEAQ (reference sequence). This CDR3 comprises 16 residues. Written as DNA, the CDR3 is TGTGCCAGCAGCCTCCTCCAGCGGGAGCCCGTCAATGAGCAGTTCTTC. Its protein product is CASSLLQREPVNEQFF.

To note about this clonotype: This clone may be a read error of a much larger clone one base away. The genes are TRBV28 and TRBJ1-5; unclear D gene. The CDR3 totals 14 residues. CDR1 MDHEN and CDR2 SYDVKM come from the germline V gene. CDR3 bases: TGTGCCAGCAGCTTTACCCTTCCGAGTCAGCCCCGGCATTTT. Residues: CASSFTLPSQPRHF.

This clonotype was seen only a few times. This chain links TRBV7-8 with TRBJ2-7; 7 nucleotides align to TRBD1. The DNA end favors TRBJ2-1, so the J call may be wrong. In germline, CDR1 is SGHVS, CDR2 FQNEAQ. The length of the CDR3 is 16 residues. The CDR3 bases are TGTGCCAGCAGCTTAGAAGACAGGGCGTCCACCCTCACGCAGTTCTTC. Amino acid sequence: CASSLEDRASTLTQFF.

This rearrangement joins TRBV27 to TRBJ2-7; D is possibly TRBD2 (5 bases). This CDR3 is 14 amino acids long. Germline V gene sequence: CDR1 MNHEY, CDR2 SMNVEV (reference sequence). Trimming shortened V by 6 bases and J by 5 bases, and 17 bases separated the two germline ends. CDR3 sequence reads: CASSPRGIINEQYF. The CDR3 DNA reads TGTGCCAGCAGCCCTCGGGGTATCATAAACGAGCAGTACTTC.

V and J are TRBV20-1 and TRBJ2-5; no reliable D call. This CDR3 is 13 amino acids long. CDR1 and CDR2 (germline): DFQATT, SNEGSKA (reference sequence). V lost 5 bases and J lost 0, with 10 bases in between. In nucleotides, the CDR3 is TGCAGTGCTTTGACGGATTACCAAGAGACCCAGTACTTC. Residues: CSALTDYQETQYF.

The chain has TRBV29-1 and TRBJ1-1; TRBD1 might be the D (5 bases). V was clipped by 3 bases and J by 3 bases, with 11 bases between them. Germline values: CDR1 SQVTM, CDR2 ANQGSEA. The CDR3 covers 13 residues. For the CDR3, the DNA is TGCAGCGTTGAGTCATCAGGGTACACTGAAGCTTTCTTT. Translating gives CSVESSGYTEAFF.

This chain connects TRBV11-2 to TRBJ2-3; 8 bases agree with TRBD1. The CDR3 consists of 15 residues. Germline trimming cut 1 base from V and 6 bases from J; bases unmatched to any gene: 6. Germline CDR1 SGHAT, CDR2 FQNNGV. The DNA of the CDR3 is TGTGCCAGCAGCTTAGTAATACAGGGGGTGGATACGCAGTATTTT. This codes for CASSLVIQGVDTQYF. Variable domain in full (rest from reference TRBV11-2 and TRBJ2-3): EAGVAQSPRYKIIEKRQSVAFWCNPISGHATLYWYQQILGQGPKLLIQFQNNGVVDDSQLPKDRFSAERLKGVDSTLKIQPAKLEDSAVYLCASSLVIQGVDTQYFGPGTRLTVL.

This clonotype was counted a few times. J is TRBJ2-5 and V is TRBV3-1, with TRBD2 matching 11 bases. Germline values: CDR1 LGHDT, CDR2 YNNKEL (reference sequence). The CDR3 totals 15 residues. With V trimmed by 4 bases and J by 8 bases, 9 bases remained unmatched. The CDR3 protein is CASSPPGTSGPTQYF. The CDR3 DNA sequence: TGTGCCAGCAGCCCCCCCGGGACTAGCGGTCCAACCCAGTACTTC.

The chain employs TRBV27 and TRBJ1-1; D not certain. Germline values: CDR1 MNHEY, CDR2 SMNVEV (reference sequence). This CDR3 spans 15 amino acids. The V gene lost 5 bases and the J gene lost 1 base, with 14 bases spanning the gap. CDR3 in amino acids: CASSLLRGANTEAFF. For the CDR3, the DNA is TGTGCCAGCAGTCTCCTCCGGGGAGCGAACACTGAAGCTTTCTTT.